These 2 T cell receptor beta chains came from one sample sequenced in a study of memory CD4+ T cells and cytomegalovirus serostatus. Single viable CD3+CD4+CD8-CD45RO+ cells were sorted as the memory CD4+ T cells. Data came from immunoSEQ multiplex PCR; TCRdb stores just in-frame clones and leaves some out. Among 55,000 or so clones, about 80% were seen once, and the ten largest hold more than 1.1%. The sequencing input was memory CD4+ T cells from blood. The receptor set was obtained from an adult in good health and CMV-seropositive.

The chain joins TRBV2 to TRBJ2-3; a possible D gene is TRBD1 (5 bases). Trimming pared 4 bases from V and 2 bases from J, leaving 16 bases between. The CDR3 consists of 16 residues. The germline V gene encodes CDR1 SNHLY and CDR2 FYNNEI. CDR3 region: CASSGRTLINTDTQYF. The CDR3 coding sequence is TGTGCCAGCAGTGGTCGGACACTGATCAACACAGATACGCAGTATTTT. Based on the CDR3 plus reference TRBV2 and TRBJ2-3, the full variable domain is EPEVTQTPSHQVTQMGQEVILRCVPISNHLYFYWYRQILGQKVEFLVSFYNNEISEKSEIFDDQFSVERPDGSNFTLKIRSTKLEDSAMYFCASSGRTLINTDTQYFGPGTRLTVL.

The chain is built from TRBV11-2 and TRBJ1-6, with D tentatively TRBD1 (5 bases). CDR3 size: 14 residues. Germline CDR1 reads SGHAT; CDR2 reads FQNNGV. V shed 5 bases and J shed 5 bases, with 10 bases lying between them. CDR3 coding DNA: TGTGCCAGCAGCGAGCAGGGTCATAATTCACCCCTCCACTTT. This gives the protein CASSEQGHNSPLHF.